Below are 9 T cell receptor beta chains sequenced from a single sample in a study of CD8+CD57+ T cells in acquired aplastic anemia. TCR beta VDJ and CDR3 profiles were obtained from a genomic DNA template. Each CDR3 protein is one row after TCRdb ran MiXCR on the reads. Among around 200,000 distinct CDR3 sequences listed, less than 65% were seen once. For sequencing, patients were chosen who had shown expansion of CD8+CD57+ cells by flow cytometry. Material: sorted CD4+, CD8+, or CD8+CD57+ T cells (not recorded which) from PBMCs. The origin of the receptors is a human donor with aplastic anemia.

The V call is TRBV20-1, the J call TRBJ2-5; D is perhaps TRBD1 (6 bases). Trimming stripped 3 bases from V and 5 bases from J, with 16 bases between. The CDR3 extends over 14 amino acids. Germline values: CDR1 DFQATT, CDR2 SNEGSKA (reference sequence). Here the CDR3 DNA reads TGCAGTGCTAGGATGCTACAGGGATTGGAGACCCAGTACTTC. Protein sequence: CSARMLQGLETQYF.

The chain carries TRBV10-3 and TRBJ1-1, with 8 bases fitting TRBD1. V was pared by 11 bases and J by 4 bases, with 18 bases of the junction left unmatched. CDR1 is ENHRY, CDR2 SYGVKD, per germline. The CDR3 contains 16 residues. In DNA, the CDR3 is TGTGCCGCCGGACTCATTCCGGACAGGGTTGGCACTGAAGCTTTCTTT. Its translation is CAAGLIPDRVGTEAFF.

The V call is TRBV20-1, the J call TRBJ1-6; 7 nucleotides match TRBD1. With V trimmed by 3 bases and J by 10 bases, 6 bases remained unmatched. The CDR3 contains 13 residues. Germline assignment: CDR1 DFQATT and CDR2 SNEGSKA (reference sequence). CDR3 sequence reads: CSASQDRISPLHF. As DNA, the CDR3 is TGCAGTGCTAGCCAGGACAGGATCTCACCCCTCCACTTT.

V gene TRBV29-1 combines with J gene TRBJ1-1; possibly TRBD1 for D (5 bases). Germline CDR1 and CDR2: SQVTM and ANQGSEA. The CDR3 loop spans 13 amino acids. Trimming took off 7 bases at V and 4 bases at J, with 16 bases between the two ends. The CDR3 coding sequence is TGCAGCGCCGGTCAGGGAGAGGGCACTGAAGCTTTCTTT. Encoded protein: CSAGQGEGTEAFF. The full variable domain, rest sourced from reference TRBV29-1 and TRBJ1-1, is SAVISQKPSRDICQRGTSLTIQCQVDSQVTMMFWYRQQPGQSLTLIATANQGSEATYESGFVIDKFPISRPNLTFSTLTVSNMSPEDSSIYLCSAGQGEGTEAFFGQGTRLTVV.

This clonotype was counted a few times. CDR3 in amino acids: CASSQDGGAGANVLTF. The CDR3 DNA follows: TGTGCCAGCAGCCAAGACGGGGGGGCTGGGGCCAACGTCCTGACTTTC. V gene TRBV4-2 combines with J gene TRBJ2-6; TRBD2 agrees at 8 bases. Trimming at V came to 0 bases and at J to 2 bases, leaving 0 bases not matched to a gene. The germline V gene has CDR1 LGHNA and CDR2 YNFKEQ. The CDR3 runs to 16 residues.

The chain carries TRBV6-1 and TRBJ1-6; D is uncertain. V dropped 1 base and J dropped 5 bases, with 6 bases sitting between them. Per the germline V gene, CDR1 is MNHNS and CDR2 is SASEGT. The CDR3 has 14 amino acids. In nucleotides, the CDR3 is TGTGCCAGCAGTGAAGGGCGCGATAATTCACCCCTCCACTTT. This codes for CASSEGRDNSPLHF.

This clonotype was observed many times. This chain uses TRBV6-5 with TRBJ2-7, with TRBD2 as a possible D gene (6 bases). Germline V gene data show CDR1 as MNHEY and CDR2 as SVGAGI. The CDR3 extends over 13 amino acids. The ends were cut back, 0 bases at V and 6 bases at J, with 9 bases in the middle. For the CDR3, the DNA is TGTGCCAGCAGTTACTCGCCGGGGGTCGAGCAGTACTTC. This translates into CASSYSPGVEQYF.

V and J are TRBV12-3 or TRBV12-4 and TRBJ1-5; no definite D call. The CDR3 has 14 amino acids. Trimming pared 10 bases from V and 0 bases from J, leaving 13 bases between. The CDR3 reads CATRRAPSNQPQHF. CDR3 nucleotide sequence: TGTGCCACCCGAAGGGCACCTAGCAATCAGCCCCAGCATTTT.

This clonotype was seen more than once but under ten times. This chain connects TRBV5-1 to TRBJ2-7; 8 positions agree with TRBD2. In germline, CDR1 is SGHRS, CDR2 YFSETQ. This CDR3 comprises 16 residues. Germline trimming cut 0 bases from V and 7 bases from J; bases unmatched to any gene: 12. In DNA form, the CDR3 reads TGCGCCAGCAGCTTGGAAACGGGAGGGCCAGGTTTTGAGCAGTACTTC. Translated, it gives CASSLETGGPGFEQYF.